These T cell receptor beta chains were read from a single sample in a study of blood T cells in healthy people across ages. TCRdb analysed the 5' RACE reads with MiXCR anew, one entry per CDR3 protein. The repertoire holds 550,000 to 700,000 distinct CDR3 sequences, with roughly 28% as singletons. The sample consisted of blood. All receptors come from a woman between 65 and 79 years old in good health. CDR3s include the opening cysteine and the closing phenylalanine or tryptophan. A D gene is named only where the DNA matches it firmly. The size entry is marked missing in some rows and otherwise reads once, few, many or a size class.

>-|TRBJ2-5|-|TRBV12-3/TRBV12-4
TGTGCCAGCAGTGGGCCCCTAGGGACCCAGTACTTC
CASSGPLGTQYF
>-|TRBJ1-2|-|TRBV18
TGTGCCAGCTCATGCGTCGGGGGCGACTATGGCTACACCTTC
CASSCVGGDYGYTF
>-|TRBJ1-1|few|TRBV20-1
TGCAGTGCTAGACCGGGGACTGAAGCTTTCTTT
CSARPGTEAFF
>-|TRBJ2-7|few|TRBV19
TGTGCCGCCAGTCCCTCGGGATCCTACGAGCAGTACTTC
CAASPSGSYEQYF
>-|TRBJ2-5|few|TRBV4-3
TGCGCCAGCAGCCCCAACGGCGTAGAGACCCGGTACTTC
CASSPNGVETRYF
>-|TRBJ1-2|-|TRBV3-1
TGTGCCAGCAGCCAAGATGACCTCTATAACTATGGCTACACCTTC
CASSQDDLYNYGYTF
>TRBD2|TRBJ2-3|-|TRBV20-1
TGCAGTGCTAGAAAAGGCGGCGGGGGGGTGTCAGATACGCAGTATTTT
CSARKGGGGVSDTQYF
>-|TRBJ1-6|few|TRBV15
TGTGCTACCAGCAGAGAAATGGGGGGCCCCTATAATTCACCCCTCCACTTT
CATSREMGGPYNSPLHF
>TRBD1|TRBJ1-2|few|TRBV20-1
TGCAGTGCTAGAGAAGGGGGCGCTGGCTACACCTTC
CSAREGGAGYTF
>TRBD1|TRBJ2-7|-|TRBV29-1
TGCAGCCCGGGACAGGTTTACTACGAGCAGTACTTC
CSPGQVYYEQYF
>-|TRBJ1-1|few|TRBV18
TGTGCCAGCTCACCAGCCGGGACGAACACTGAAGCTTTCTTT
CASSPAGTNTEAFF
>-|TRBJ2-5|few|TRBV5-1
TGCGCCAGCAGCTTGATTCCAGGGGCCAAAGAGACCCAGTACTTC
CASSLIPGAKETQYF
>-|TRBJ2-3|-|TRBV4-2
TGTGCCAGCAGCCAACTACTCGGAGGGGGTCCGAGCACAGATACGCAGTATTTT
CASSQLLGGGPSTDTQYF
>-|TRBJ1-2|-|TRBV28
TGTGCCAGCAGTTTCCGGACAGCCCCCTATGGCTACACCTTC
CASSFRTAPYGYTF
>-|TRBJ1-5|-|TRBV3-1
TGTGCCAGCAGCCAAGGTTCGGTTAGCAATCAGCCCCAGCATTTT
CASSQGSVSNQPQHF
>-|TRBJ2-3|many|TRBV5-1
TGCGCCAGCAGCTTGGGGGACGGCACAGATACGCAGTATTTT
CASSLGDGTDTQYF
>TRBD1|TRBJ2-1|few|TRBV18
TGTGCCAGCTCACCAACGACAGGGGCTGCCTCCTACAATGAGCAGTTCTTC
CASSPTTGAASYNEQFF
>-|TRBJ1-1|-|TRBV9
TGTGCCAGCAGCGTAGCTCCCCAGAACACTGAAGCTTTCTTT
CASSVAPQNTEAFF
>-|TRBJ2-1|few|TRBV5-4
TGTGCCCGTAAGGGCGGAGGGAATGCTAAGCGTTACAATGAGCAGTTCTTC
CARKGGGNAKRYNEQFF
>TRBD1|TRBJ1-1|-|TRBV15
TGTGCCACCAGCAAAGGGGGCACGGACAGCTTAAACACTGAAGCTTTCTTT
CATSKGGTDSLNTEAFF
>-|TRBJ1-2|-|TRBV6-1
TGTGCCAGCAGGTGGGACACCGCTTCCTATTGCTACACCTTC
CASRWDTASYCYTF
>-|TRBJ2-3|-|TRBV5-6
TGTGCCAGCAGCTTGCTGGGCGAGCGACTCGCGGGAGATACGCAGTATTTT
CASSLLGERLAGDTQYF
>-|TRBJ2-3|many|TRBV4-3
TGCGCCAGCAGCCAAGGCCCGGGTAGCACAGATACGCAGTATTTT
CASSQGPGSTDTQYF
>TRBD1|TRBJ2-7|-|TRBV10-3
TGTGCCTACGGACAGGACCCCTACGAGCAGTACTTC
CAYGQDPYEQYF
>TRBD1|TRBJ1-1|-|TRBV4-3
TGCGCCAGCAGCCTGTCGACCGGGACAGGGGGCTCAGCTTTCTTT
CASSLSTGTGGSAFF
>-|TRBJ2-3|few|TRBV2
TGTGCCAGCTATAGTCGGACTCACACAGATACGCAGTATTTT
CASYSRTHTDTQYF
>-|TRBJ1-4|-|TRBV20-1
TGCAGTGCTAGAGATTCGAGGGTAGGGGATGAAAAACTGTTTTTT
CSARDSRVGDEKLFF
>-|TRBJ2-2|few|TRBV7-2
TGTGCCAGCAGCTTAGTTGCGGCCAGGGGCATAAACACCGGGGAGCTGTTTTTT
CASSLVAARGINTGELFF
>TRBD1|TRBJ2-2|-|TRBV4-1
TGCGCCAGCAGCCCCTGGACAGGGAAGACCGGGGAGCTGTTTTTT
CASSPWTGKTGELFF
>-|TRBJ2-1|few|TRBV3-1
TGTGCCAGCAGCCTCATGGGGGGGGCAGGGGAGCAGTTCTTC
CASSLMGGAGEQFF
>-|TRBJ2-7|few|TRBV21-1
TGTGCCAGCGATACTAGGAGTCTCCACGAGCGGTACTTC
CASDTRSLHERYF
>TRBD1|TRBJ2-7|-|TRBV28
TGTGCCAGCAGTTTGTTTGAGGGGGCCACCTACGAGCAGTACTTC
CASSLFEGATYEQYF
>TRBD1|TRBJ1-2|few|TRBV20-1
TGCAGTGCCTTGGCACAGGGGGCTCAGGGGTCCGGCTACACCTTC
CSALAQGAQGSGYTF
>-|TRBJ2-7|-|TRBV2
TGTGCCAGCAAAGGAGGGGGCTTCTACGAGCAGTACTTC
CASKGGGFYEQYF
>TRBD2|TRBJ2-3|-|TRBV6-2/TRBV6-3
TGTGCCAGCAGCTACCGGGACTATATTGCAGATACGCAGTATTTT
CASSYRDYIADTQYF
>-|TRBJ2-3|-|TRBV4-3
TGCGCCAGCAGCCAAGATCAACGGGGGCGGTATTTT
CASSQDQRGRYF
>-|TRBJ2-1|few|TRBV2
TGTGCCAGCAGCGGGGGGCGGTACAATGAGCAGTTCTTC
CASSGGRYNEQFF
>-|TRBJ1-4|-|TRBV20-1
TGCAGTGTCCCCCCGGGAAGAGGGAATGAAAAACTGTTTTTT
CSVPPGRGNEKLFF
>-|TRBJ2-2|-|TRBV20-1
TGCAGTGCTAGAGATCCTCGCGGAGATAACACCGGGGAGCTGTTTTTT
CSARDPRGDNTGELFF
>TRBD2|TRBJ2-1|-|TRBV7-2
TGTGCCAGCAGCATACTGGCGGGGGGGCTTCATGAGCAGTTCTTC
CASSILAGGLHEQFF
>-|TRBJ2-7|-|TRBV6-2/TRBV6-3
TGTGCCAGCAACTTCCTTCAGGGGGGGTCCTACGAGCAGTACTTC
CASNFLQGGSYEQYF
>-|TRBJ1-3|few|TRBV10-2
TGCGCCAGCACCGGAGGCAGCAGCTCTGGAAACACCATATATTTT
CASTGGSSSGNTIYF
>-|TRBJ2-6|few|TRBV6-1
TGTGCCAGTACCCTGGACGGAACTGGGGCCAACGTCCTGACTTTC
CASTLDGTGANVLTF
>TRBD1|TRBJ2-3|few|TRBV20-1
TGCAGTGCTAAGACAGGGGGCCCAGATACGCAGTATTTT
CSAKTGGPDTQYF
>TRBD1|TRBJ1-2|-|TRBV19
TGTGCCAGTACCCCACGCCCGGGACAGGCGTATGGCTACACCTTC
CASTPRPGQAYGYTF
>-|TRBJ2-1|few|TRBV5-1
TGCGCCAGCAGCTTGGGAGGGAGGGGGCTCGCGGTCGACAATGAGCAGTTCTTC
CASSLGGRGLAVDNEQFF
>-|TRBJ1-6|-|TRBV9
TGTGCCAGCAGCGCGGGACATCAGGATTCACCCCTCCACTTT
CASSAGHQDSPLHF
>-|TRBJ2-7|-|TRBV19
TGTGCCACTTTCCTTGAGGGGGGACAGCACTACGAGCAGTACTTC
CATFLEGGQHYEQYF